This TCR beta chain was identified during a study of regulatory T cells in long-lasting Graves disease. Building of the TCR beta libraries involved iRepertoire HTBI primers and Arm-PCR of CDR3 regions. MiXCR was run by TCRdb on the multiplex PCR reads, yielding one entry per CDR3 protein. The sample has about 540,000 distinct CDR3 sequences, 13% seen once. Sample time point: newly diagnosed GD, antithyroid drugs for less than 3 months. Making the TCR library involved RNA that had been extracted from PBMCs. This clonotype came up a few times. This sample also belongs to another study, concerning T cells in Graves' hyperthyroidism and ophthalmopathy. Per that study: First-round RT-PCR targeting the TCR CDR3 was performed with the HTBI primer set. Clonotypes that were expanded in thyroid above 0.001 mostly appeared in blood too.

The receptor was derived from a man aged 25 to 40 with Graves disease. The sequences come from peripheral blood mononuclear cells (PBMCs), collected at new diagnosis, from a patient treated with antithyroid drugs.

In DNA form, the CDR3 reads TGCGCCAGCAGCTCGAGAGGTACGAACACCGGGGAGCTGTTTTTT. This encodes CASSSRGTNTGELFF. The chain links TRBV5-1 to TRBJ2-2; no clear D gene. The CDR3 sequence is 15 residues long. The germline V and J ends were trimmed by 3 bases and 0 bases, with 9 bases remaining between them. From germline, CDR1 is SGHRS and CDR2 YFSETQ.